The 21 T cell receptor beta chains reported below all come from one sample, sequenced in a study of blood T cells in healthy people across ages. Together with a sample-barcoded 5' primer, a J-beta primer mix was included in a second PCR lasting about 7 to 11 cycles. TCRdb re-analysed the 5' RACE reads in MiXCR, keeping a single row per CDR3 protein. This table has some 1,800,000 distinct CDR3 sequences, 35% to 50% appearing once. The sample was blood. The receptors were gathered from a human donor in good health.

This clonotype was found a few times. One end of the junction is discordant with germline, which a read error may explain. The chain joins TRBV30 to TRBJ1-1; D gene unclear. Germline V gene lookup returns CDR1 GTSNPN and CDR2 SVGIG (reference sequence). This CDR3 region has 12 residues. As DNA, the CDR3 is TGTGCTTGGACTGGGGTGAACACTGAAGCTTTCTTT. Its protein is CAWTGVNTEAFF.

Worth noting for this clonotype: A read error may account for a junction end that differs from germline. The chain recombines TRBV15 with TRBJ2-3, with TRBD2 matching 8 bases. Germline V gene data show CDR1 as LNHNV and CDR2 as YYDKDF (reference sequence). The CDR3 sequence is 17 residues long. The CDR3 region has the DNA TGTGCCACCGCACCTGGCGGGGGGTTCTCTAGCACAGACACGCAGTATTTT. Translated, it gives CATAPGGGFSSTDTQYF.

The V gene is TRBV20-1, the J gene TRBJ2-1; 9 bases are shared with TRBD2. Germline CDR1 and CDR2: DFQATT and SNEGSKA (reference sequence). This CDR3 has 17 amino acids. V lost 3 bases to trimming and J lost 7 bases; unmatched junction nucleotides: 16. CDR3 sequence (DNA): TGCAGTGCTAGGGACCCGTGGCGGGGGGGCATGAGGAATGAGCAGTTCTTC. Amino acids: CSARDPWRGGMRNEQFF.

This chain links TRBV20-1 with TRBJ2-3; D is unresolved. Germline V gives CDR1 DFQATT, CDR2 SNEGSKA (reference sequence). V gave up 3 bases and J gave up 4 bases, with 11 bases separating them. The CDR3 is 13 amino acids. The CDR3 nucleotides are TGCAGTGCTAGCTTAACCGCCTCAGATACGCAGTATTTT. It codes for CSASLTASDTQYF.

This clonotype came up a few times. The chain couples TRBV29-1 to TRBJ1-1; D gene unclear. Trimming stripped 7 bases from V and 4 bases from J, with 19 bases between. The V gene's germline CDR1 is SQVTM and CDR2 ANQGSEA. The CDR3 is 14 residues long. The CDR3 here is CSAQPNLLGTEAFF. CDR3 nucleotide sequence: TGCAGCGCCCAACCGAACCTCCTGGGCACTGAAGCTTTCTTT.

The V call is TRBV5-5, the J call TRBJ1-5; D ambiguous. Germline V gives CDR1 SGHKS, CDR2 YYEKEE (reference sequence). CDR3 size: 13 residues. V lost 2 bases and J 6 bases, leaving 9 bases between the germline ends. In nucleotides, the CDR3 is TGTGCCAGCAGCTTAAGCAGATTTCAGCCCCAGCATTTT. Amino acids: CASSLSRFQPQHF.

J is TRBJ1-5 and V is TRBV4-2, with TRBD1 as a possible D gene (5 bases). V lost 3 bases and J 0 bases, leaving 18 bases between the germline ends. This CDR3 spans 18 amino acids. Germline V CDR1 and CDR2: LGHNA, YNFKEQ. CDR3 loop: CASSHTVTDFDSNQPQHF. CDR3 in DNA: TGTGCCAGCAGCCACACCGTGACAGATTTTGATAGCAATCAGCCCCAGCATTTT.

The V call is TRBV29-1, the J call TRBJ1-1; D gene unclear. The V end lost 4 bases, the J end lost 6 bases, and 12 bases lay between the germline ends. The CDR3 loop spans 12 amino acids. In germline, CDR1 is SQVTM, CDR2 ANQGSEA. CDR3 region: CSVGGGLAEAFF. The CDR3 nucleotides read TGCAGCGTTGGGGGAGGGCTCGCTGAAGCTTTCTTT.

This clonotype has at least ten counts. The rearrangement uses TRBV6-6 and TRBJ2-5; 12 nucleotides align to TRBD1. Per germline, CDR1 MNHNY and CDR2 SVGAGI (reference sequence). The CDR3 has 15 residues. After removal of 4 bases from V and 5 bases from J, the junction contained 5 bases not matched to a gene. CDR3 nucleotide sequence: TGTGCCAGCAGTTCCGGGACAGGGGGCAGGGAGACCCAGTACTTC. Amino acid sequence: CASSSGTGGRETQYF.

The V gene is TRBV9, the J gene TRBJ1-5; D unresolved. Trimming pared 0 bases from V and 4 bases from J, leaving 11 bases between. The CDR3 contains 15 residues. CDR1 is SGDLS and CDR2 is YYNGEE in the germline V gene. The CDR3 here is CASSVDGNMNQPQHF. As DNA, the CDR3 is TGTGCCAGCAGCGTAGACGGAAATATGAATCAGCCCCAGCATTTT.

This clonotype is a singleton in its sample. The chain links TRBV20-1 to TRBJ1-2; D gene ambiguous. CDR3 size: 13 residues. Germline V lookup: CDR1 DFQATT, CDR2 SNEGSKA (reference sequence). Between the trimmed V and J ends, which lost 2 bases and 8 bases, there was a span of 15 bases. The CDR3 DNA reads TGCAGTGCTAGAACGGGCAGCTCTATCGGCTACACCTTC. Residues: CSARTGSSIGYTF.

This rearrangement joins TRBV6-6 to TRBJ1-1, with D hard to call. Trimming pared 2 bases from V and 1 base from J, leaving 8 bases between. The CDR3 spans 14 residues. CDR1 MNHNY and CDR2 SVGAGI come from the germline V gene (reference sequence). The CDR3 region is CASSYGMWNTEAFF. The CDR3, as DNA: TGTGCCAGCAGTTACGGGATGTGGAACACTGAAGCTTTCTTT.

This clonotype came up a few times. The J gene is TRBJ2-4, the V gene TRBV7-9; D possibly uses TRBD1 or TRBD2 (6 bases each). The germline V gene has CDR1 SEHNR and CDR2 FQNEAQ (reference sequence). The CDR3 runs to 13 residues. Trimming pared 9 bases from V and 5 bases from J, leaving 14 bases between. The CDR3 coding sequence is TGTGCCAGTGGGCCGGGGGCACAAAACATTCAGTACTTC. Residues: CASGPGAQNIQYF.

The chain links TRBV28 to TRBJ2-5; no definite D call. The germline CDR1 and CDR2 sequences are MDHEN and SYDVKM. Between the trimmed V and J ends, which lost 4 bases and 4 bases, there was a span of 10 bases. The CDR3 is 13 amino acids. The CDR3 DNA is TGTGCCAGCAGTTCCTCGACGGGAGAGACCCAGTACTTC. Its translation: CASSSSTGETQYF.

The rearrangement joins TRBV10-3 to TRBJ2-7, with no clear D. The CDR3 loop spans 14 amino acids. Germline assignment: CDR1 ENHRY and CDR2 SYGVKD. The V gene lost 0 bases and the J gene lost 4 bases, with 10 bases spanning the gap. The CDR3 loop is CAISESEDGYEQYF. As DNA, the CDR3 is TGTGCCATCAGTGAGTCTGAAGATGGGTACGAGCAGTACTTC.

J is TRBJ2-7 and V is TRBV28, with D possibly matching TRBD1 (6 bases). The CDR3 is made up of 17 amino acids. V was trimmed by 6 bases and J by 6 bases, leaving 27 bases between them. CDR1 is MDHEN, CDR2 SYDVKM, per germline. CDR3 region: CASRSTGIYTRGGEQYF. DNA for the CDR3: TGTGCCAGCAGATCGACAGGTATATACACCCGAGGGGGCGAGCAGTACTTC.

The chain links TRBV25-1 to TRBJ1-4; D remains unclear. Trimming took 0 bases from V and 8 from J, leaving 13 bases between them. The CDR3 is 15 amino acids. From germline, CDR1 is MGHDK and CDR2 SYGVNS. The CDR3, as DNA: TGTGCCAGCAGTGAATATTACAGTGCGGGGGAAAAACTGTTTTTT. Residues: CASSEYYSAGEKLFF. Complete variable domain (other parts from reference TRBV25-1 and TRBJ1-4): EADIYQTPRYLVIGTGKKITLECSQTMGHDKMYWYQQDPGMELHLIHYSYGVNSTEKGDLSSESTVSRIRTEHFPLTLESARPSHTSQYLCASSEYYSAGEKLFFGSGTQLSVL.

The chain is built from TRBV12-3 or TRBV12-4 and TRBJ1-2, with 7 bases that match TRBD1. The CDR3 is made up of 15 amino acids. Trimming cost V 7 bases and J 1 base; bases outside gene matches: 9. The CDR3 reads CASTRDSRDNYGYTF. For the CDR3, the DNA is TGTGCCAGCACCAGGGACAGCCGGGATAACTATGGCTACACCTTC.

This chain connects TRBV7-2 to TRBJ1-1; D remains unclear. CDR3 length: 14 amino acids. Germline loops: CDR1 SGHTA, CDR2 FQGNSA. With 5 bases removed from V and 3 bases from J, the gap between germline ends came to 13 bases. CDR3: CASSITTRDTEAFF. CDR3 in DNA: TGTGCCAGCAGCATTACGACACGAGACACTGAAGCTTTCTTT.

The chain employs TRBV12-1 and TRBJ2-5; the table gives TRBD2 as D, unverified against the DNA. TRBJ2-7 matches the DNA end more closely, so the J call is doubtful. TRBV12-1 is listed as a pseudogene. CDR3 size: 17 residues. The CDR3 region is CASSFYSPGTQNYEQYF. CDR3 nucleotide sequence: TGTGCCAGCAGCTTTTATAGCCCCGGGACCCAAAACTACGAGCAGTACTTC.

The CDR3 DNA is TGTGCCAGCAGTTCCAGGGGATTGGGGGACACAGATACGCAGTATTTT. It specifies CASSSRGLGDTDTQYF. This sequence joins TRBV12-3 or TRBV12-4 and TRBJ2-3; TRBD1 might be the D (6 bases). The CDR3 runs to 16 residues. V was clipped by 4 bases and J by 2 bases, with 16 bases between them.